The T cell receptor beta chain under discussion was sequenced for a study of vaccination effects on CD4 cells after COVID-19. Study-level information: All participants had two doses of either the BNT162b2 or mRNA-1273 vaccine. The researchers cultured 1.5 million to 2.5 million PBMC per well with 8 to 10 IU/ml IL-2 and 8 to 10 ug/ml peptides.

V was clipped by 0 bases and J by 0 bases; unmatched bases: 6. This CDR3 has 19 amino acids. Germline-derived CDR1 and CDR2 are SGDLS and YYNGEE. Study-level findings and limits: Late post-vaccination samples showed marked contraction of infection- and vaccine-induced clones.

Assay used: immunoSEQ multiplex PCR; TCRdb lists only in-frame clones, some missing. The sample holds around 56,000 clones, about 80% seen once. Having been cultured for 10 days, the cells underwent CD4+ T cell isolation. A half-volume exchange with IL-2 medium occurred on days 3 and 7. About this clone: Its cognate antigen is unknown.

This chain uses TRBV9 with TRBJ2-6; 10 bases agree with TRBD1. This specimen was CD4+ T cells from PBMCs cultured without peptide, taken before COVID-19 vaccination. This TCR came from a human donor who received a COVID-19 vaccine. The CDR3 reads CASSVGTGQGISGANVLTF. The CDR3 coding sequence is TGTGCCAGCAGCGTAGGAACGGGACAGGGGATCTCTGGGGCCAACGTCCTGACTTTC.